This T cell receptor (beta chain) was sequenced during a study of OX40 agonist ivuxolimab in advanced cancers. Study as a whole: Every 2 weeks, ivuxolimab was infused into the patients intravenously at between 0.01 and 10 mg/kg. Partial responses occurred in Three dose-escalation patients, one with hepatocellular carcinoma and two with cutaneous melanoma. Points from the study as a whole: On average, CD8+ T cells showed a greater number of expanded clones than CD4+. CD4+ and CD8+ blood T cells expanded clonally by week 6 at 0.1 to 3.0 mg/kg.

The table came from immunoSEQ multiplex PCR; TCRdb's copy has only in-frame clones and leaves some out. The sample consists of tens of thousands of clones, over 75% of them appearing once. On this clone: Its antigen is not identified.

V lost 0 bases to trimming and J lost 0 bases, with 7 bases between them. CDR3 size: 14 residues. Germline V lookup: CDR1 SGHNT, CDR2 YYREEE (reference sequence). This clonotype was sampled from an adult with an advanced solid tumor such as melanoma, head and neck, liver or kidney cancer. V usage is TRBV5-4 and J usage is TRBJ2-7; the D is unclear. This specimen was CD4+ or CD8+ T cells sorted from blood, taken in a trial of the OX40 agonist ivuxolimab. The CDR3 nucleotides read TGTGCCAGCAGCTTGGGCAGGCTCTCCTACGAGCAGTACTTC. Encoded protein: CASSLGRLSYEQYF.